Listed below are T cell receptor beta chains from one sample, sequenced in a study of regulatory T cells in long-lasting Graves disease. Each CDR3 protein is one row after TCRdb ran MiXCR on the multiplex PCR reads. The sample holds about half a million distinct CDR3 sequences, less than 25% seen once. The material was peripheral blood mononuclear cells (PBMCs), obtained when the disease was refractory, from a patient treated with antithyroid drugs. The receptor source for this set is a female donor with Graves disease. Both conserved end residues are part of each CDR3. D genes are given only for firm matches. Clone size is given for some rows only: seen once, a few or many times, or a class if the clone is expanded.

.	TRBV5-1	.	TRBJ2-7	17	TGCGCCAGCAGCTTGGGTAGGGTTTTGGCGACAAGCTACGAGCAGTACTTC	CASSLGRVLATSYEQYF
.	TRBV5-5	.	TRBJ1-5	16	TGTGCCAGCAGCTTGGGGTTCGGCAGCGCCAATCAGCCCCAGCATTTT	CASSLGFGSANQPQHF
many	TRBV7-2	.	TRBJ2-7	14	TGTGCCAGCAGCTTAGGGCAGCGAGCTGGCGAGCAGTACTTC	CASSLGQRAGEQYF
few	TRBV7-2	.	TRBJ2-3	15	TGTGCCAGCAGCTTAAGGTGGGGGGCAGAGGATACGCAGTATTTT	CASSLRWGAEDTQYF
many	TRBV2	.	TRBJ1-2	14	TGTGCCAGCAGTGAGGGGGGCACTAACTATGGCTACACCTTC	CASSEGGTNYGYTF
.	TRBV28	.	TRBJ2-7	14	TGTGCCAGCATGGGGGCCGCGCTTTCCTACGAGCAGTACTTC	CASMGAALSYEQYF
many	TRBV6-1	TRBD1	TRBJ2-2	15	TGTGCCAGCAGTCGTCGACAGGGAAACACCGGGGAGCTGTTTTTT	CASSRRQGNTGELFF
few	TRBV20-1	.	TRBJ2-6	17	TGCAGTGCTAGAGGGGCACGGCAGCCCTCTGGGGCCAACGTCCTGACTTTC	CSARGARQPSGANVLTF
few	TRBV20-1	.	TRBJ1-1	13	TGCCTTGGATTGGGACCCATGAACACTGAAGCTTTCTTT	CLGLGPMNTEAFF
many	TRBV28	.	TRBJ2-7	13	TGTGCCAGCAGCTTATCTGGGGCCTACGAGCAGTACTTC	CASSLSGAYEQYF
many	TRBV15	TRBD1	TRBJ2-7	15	TGTGCCACCAGCAGAGGGCGGGACAGGGACTACGAGCAGTACTTC	CATSRGRDRDYEQYF
many	TRBV15	.	TRBJ1-5	15	TGTGCCACCAGCAGAGATATGGGGGTGGATCAGCCCCAGCATTTT	CATSRDMGVDQPQHF
.	TRBV6-1	TRBD1	TRBJ1-2	13	TGTGCCAGCACCTTGACAGGGGAAAAAGGCTACACCTTC	CASTLTGEKGYTF
many	TRBV7-2	.	TRBJ1-4	15	TGTGCCAGCAGCTTAGCCGTCGCGACAGAGGGAAAACTGTTTTTT	CASSLAVATEGKLFF
many	TRBV12-3/TRBV12-4	TRBD2	TRBJ2-2	21	TGTGCCAGCAGCTTCTCTCCTCGCCCTACCCTTCTAGCGGGAGCCACCGGGGAGCTGTTTTTT	CASSFSPRPTLLAGATGELFF
many	TRBV7-9	.	TRBJ2-5	15	TGTGCCAGCAGCTTATCGGCGGGACAGCAAGAGACCCAGTACTTC	CASSLSAGQQETQYF
many	TRBV6-2/TRBV6-3	.	TRBJ2-7	16	TGTGCCAGCAGTTACTCTGGACAGACCCGCTCCTACGAGCAGTACTTC	CASSYSGQTRSYEQYF
.	TRBV6-2/TRBV6-3	.	TRBJ2-2	15	TGTGCCAGCAGTGCCCCAGAGACCTACACCGGGGAGCTGTTTTTT	CASSAPETYTGELFF
many	TRBV28	.	TRBJ1-1	14	TGTGCCAGCACTCGACTCCTAGTGGACACTGAAGCTTTCTTT	CASTRLLVDTEAFF
many	TRBV28	.	TRBJ1-1	14	TGTGCCAGCAGTTTGGCTGCCGCGGACACTGAAGCTTTCTTT	CASSLAAADTEAFF
.	TRBV7-2	.	TRBJ2-7	16	TGTGCCAGCAGCTTAGATATCGGACTGAGGTCGGGGGAGCAGTACTTC	CASSLDIGLRSGEQYF
.	TRBV28	.	TRBJ2-7	15	TGTGCCAGCAGTGCCTTAAAGACACACTCCTACGAGCGGTACTTC	CASSALKTHSYERYF
many	TRBV6-1	.	TRBJ2-5	15	TGTGCCAGCAGTCCGGAACCTGGCTGGGGAGAGACCCAGTACTTC	CASSPEPGWGETQYF
few	TRBV7-2	.	TRBJ1-5	13	TGTGCCAGCAGCTTAGGGTATAGCCAGCCCCAGCATTTT	CASSLGYSQPQHF
.	TRBV2	.	TRBJ1-2	17	TGTGCCAGCAGTTTAGAGGTCGCGTCCGGGCGGTCCTATGGCTGCACCTTC	CASSLEVASGRSYGCTF
.	TRBV3-1	TRBD2	TRBJ2-1	15	TGTGCCAGCAGCCAAGAGGCGGGAGTGGGGAATGAGCAGTTCTTC	CASSQEAGVGNEQFF
many	TRBV19	.	TRBJ1-1	15	TGTGCCAGTGAAGCCTCCTGGGTAGGGAACACTGAAGCTTTCTTT	CASEASWVGNTEAFF
few	TRBV27	.	TRBJ1-1	17	TGTGCCAGCAGTTTAACCGCCCGACCCAGGGGAAGTACTGAAGCTTTCTTT	CASSLTARPRGSTEAFF
.	TRBV12-3/TRBV12-4	TRBD2	TRBJ2-2	18	TGTGCCAGCAGTTTGGCTAGCGGGGGGTACGCGAACACCGGGGAGCTGTTTTTT	CASSLASGGYANTGELFF
many	TRBV2	.	TRBJ1-4	13	TGTGCCAGCAGTGGGCAGTTTAATGAAAAACTGTTTTTT	CASSGQFNEKLFF
few	TRBV7-9	.	TRBJ2-7	12	TGTGCCAGCAGCCCTTTAGTAAACGAGCAGTACTTC	CASSPLVNEQYF